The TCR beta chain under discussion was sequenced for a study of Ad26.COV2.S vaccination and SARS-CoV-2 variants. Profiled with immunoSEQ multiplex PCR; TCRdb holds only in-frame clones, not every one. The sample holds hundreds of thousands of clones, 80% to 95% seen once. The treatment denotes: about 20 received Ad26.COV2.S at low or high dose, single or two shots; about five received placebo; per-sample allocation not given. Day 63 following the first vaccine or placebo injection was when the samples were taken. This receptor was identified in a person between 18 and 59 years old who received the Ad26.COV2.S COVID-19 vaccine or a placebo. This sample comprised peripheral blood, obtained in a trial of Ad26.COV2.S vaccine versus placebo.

The CDR3 spells CASSEWSYEQYF. The CDR3 DNA sequence: TGTGCCAGCAGTGAGTGGTCCTACGAGCAGTACTTC. The chain carries TRBV28 and TRBJ2-7; D gene unclear. V was pared by 5 bases and J by 1 base, with 6 bases between. There are 12 residues in the CDR3. CDR1 MDHEN and CDR2 SYDVKM come from the germline V gene.